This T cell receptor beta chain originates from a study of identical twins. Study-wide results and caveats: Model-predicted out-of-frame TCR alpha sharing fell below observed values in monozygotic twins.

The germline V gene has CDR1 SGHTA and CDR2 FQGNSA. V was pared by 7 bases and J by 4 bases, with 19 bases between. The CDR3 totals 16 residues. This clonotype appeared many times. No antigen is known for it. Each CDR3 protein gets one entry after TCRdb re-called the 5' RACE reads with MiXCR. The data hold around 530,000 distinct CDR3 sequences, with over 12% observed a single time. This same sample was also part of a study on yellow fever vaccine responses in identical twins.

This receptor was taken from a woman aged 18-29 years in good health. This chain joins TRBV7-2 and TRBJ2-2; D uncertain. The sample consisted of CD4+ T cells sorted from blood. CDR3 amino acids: CASNPDSTAATGELFF. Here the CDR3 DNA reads TGTGCCAGCAATCCAGACTCCACCGCAGCCACCGGGGAGCTGTTTTTT.